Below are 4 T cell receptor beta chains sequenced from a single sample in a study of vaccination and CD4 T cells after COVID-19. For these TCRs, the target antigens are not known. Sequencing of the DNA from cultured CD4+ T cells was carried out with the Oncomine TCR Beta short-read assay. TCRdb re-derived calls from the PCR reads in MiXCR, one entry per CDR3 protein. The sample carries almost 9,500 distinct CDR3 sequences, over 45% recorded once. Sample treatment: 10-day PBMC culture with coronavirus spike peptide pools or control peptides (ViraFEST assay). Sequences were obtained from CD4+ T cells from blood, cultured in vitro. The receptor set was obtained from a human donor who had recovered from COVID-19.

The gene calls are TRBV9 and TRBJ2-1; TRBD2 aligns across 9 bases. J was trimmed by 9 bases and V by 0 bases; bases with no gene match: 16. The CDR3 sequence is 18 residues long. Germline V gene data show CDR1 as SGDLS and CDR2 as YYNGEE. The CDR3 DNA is TGTGCCAGCAGCGTAGATGGAAGGAGTAGCGGGAGATCTGGTGAGCAGTTCTTC. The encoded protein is CASSVDGRSSGRSGEQFF.

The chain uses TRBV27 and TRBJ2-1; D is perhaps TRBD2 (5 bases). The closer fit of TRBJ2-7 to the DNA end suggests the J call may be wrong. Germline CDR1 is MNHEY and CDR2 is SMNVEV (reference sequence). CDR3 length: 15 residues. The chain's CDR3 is CASSLALTGTYEQYF. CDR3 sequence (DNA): TGTGCCAGCAGCCTAGCCCTGACGGGGACCTACGAGCAGTACTTC.

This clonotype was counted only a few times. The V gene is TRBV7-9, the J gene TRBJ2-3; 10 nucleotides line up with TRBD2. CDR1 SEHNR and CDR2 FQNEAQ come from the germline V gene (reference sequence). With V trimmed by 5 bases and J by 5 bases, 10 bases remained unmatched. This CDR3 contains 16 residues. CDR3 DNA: TGTGCCAGCAGCCCCCGTAGCGGGGGGCGGGGAGATACGCAGTATTTT. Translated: CASSPRSGGRGDTQYF.

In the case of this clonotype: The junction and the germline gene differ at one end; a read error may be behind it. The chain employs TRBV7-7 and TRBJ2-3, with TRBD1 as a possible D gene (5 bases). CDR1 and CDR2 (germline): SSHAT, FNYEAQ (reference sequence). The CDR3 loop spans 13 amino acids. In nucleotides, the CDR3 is TGTGCTAGCAGCTCAGGGAGCACAGATACGCAGTATTTT. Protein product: CASSSGSTDTQYF.